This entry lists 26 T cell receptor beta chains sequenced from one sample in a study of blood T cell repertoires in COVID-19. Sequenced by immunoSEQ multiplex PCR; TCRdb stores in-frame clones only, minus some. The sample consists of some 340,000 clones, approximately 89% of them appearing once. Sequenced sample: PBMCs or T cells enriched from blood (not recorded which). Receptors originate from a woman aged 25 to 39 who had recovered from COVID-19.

The CDR3 sequence: CASSFSTGTFTGELFF. The CDR3 nucleotides read TGTGCCAGCAGCTTTAGCACAGGGACCTTCACCGGGGAGCTGTTTTTT. The chain is built from TRBV11-1 and TRBJ2-2; tentatively, D is TRBD1 (6 bases). Germline CDR1 and CDR2: SGHAT and FQDESV (reference sequence). This CDR3 has 16 residues. Between the trimmed V and J ends, which lost 3 bases and 4 bases, there was a span of 15 bases.

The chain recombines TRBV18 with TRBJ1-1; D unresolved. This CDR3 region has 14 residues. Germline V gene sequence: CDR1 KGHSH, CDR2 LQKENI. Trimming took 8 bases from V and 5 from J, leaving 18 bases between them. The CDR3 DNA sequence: TGTGCCAGCCTACCGACTCAGAGGGTTACTGAAGCTTTCTTT. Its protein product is CASLPTQRVTEAFF. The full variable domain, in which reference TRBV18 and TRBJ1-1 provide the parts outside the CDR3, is NAGVMQNPRHLVRRRGQEARLRCSPMKGHSHVYWYRQLPEEGLKFMVYLQKENIIDESGMPKERFSAEFPKEGPSILRIQQVVRGDSAAYFCASLPTQRVTEAFFGQGTRLTVV.

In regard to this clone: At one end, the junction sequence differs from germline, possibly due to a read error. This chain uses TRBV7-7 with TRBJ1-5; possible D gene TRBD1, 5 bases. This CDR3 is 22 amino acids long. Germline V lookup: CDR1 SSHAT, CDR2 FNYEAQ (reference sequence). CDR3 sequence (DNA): TGTGCTAGCAGCTATCCCCTGGGGGGGGACCCTACCCTACCCTATAGCAATCAGCCCCAGCATTTT. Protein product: CASSYPLGGDPTLPYSNQPQHF.

In DNA form, the CDR3 reads TGTGCCAGCAGTGAATCCGGGACAGGTCCCTACGAGCAGTACTTC. Its protein is CASSESGTGPYEQYF. The gene calls are TRBV6-1 and TRBJ2-7; TRBD1 matches at 8 bases. J lost 2 bases, V lost 2 bases, and 5 bases had no gene match. Germline CDR1 and CDR2: MNHNS and SASEGT. This CDR3 has 15 amino acids.

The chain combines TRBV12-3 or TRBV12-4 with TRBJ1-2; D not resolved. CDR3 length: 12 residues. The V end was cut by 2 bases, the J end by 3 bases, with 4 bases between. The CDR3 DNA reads TGTGCCAGCAGTTTATCGGACTATGGCTACACCTTC. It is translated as CASSLSDYGYTF.

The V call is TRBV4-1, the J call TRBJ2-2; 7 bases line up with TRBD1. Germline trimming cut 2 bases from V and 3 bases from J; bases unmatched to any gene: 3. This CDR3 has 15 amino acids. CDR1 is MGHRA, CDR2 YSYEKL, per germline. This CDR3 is CASSQTGADTGELFF. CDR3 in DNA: TGCGCCAGCAGCCAAACAGGGGCGGACACCGGGGAGCTGTTTTTT.

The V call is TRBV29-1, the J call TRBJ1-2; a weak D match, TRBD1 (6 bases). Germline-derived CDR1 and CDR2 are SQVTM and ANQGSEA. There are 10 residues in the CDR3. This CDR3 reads CRDRGNGYTF. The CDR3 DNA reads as TGCAGGGATAGGGGGAATGGCTACACCTTC.

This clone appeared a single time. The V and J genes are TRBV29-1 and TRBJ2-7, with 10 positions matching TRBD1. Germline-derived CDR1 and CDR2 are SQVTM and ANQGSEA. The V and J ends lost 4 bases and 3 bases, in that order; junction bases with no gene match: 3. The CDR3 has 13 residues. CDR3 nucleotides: TGCAGCGTTGGGAGGACAGGGGGCTACGAGCAGTACTTC. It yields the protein CSVGRTGGYEQYF.

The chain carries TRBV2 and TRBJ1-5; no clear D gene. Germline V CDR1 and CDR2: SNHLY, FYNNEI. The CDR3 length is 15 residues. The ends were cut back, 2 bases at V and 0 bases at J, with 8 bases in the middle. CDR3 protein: CASSEMDYSNQPQHF. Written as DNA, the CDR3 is TGTGCCAGCAGTGAAATGGACTATAGCAATCAGCCCCAGCATTTT.

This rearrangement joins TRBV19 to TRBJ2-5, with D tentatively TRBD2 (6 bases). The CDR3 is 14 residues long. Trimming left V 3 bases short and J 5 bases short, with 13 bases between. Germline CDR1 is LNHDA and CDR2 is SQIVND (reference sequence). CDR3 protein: CASSIRGSEETQYF. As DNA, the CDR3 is TGTGCCAGTAGTATCCGGGGGTCGGAGGAGACCCAGTACTTC.

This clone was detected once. CDR3 DNA sequence: TGCGCCAGCAGCACCCGACAGGGCTCCTACGAGCAGTACTTC. It yields the protein CASSTRQGSYEQYF. The gene calls are TRBV4-1 and TRBJ2-7, with 7 positions matching TRBD1. This CDR3 has 14 residues. Germline CDR1 and CDR2: MGHRA and YSYEKL. V dropped 5 bases and J dropped 0; count of bases not matched to a gene: 4.

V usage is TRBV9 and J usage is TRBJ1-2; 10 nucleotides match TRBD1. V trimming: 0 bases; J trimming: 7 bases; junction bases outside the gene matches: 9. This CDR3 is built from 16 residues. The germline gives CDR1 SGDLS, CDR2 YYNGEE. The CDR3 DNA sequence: TGTGCCAGCAGCGTAGCCCCGGACAGGGGGGTCTCTGGCTACACCTTC. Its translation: CASSVAPDRGVSGYTF.

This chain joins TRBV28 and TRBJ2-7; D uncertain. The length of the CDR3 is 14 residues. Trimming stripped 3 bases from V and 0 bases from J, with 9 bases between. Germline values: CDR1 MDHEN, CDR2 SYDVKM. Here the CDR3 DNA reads TGTGCCAGCAGTTTCCGACTCTTCTCCTACGAGCAGTACTTC. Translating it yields CASSFRLFSYEQYF.

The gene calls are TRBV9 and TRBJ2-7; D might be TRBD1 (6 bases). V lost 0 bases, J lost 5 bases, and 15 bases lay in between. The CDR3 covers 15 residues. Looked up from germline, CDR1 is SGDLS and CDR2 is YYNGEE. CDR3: CASSVAHSGVDEQYF. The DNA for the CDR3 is TGTGCCAGCAGCGTAGCCCACTCAGGGGTCGACGAGCAGTACTTC.

CDR3 in amino acids: CASVKERQGSYEQYF. The CDR3 nucleotides read TGTGCTAGTGTGAAAGAGAGACAGGGCTCCTACGAGCAGTACTTC. The rearrangement joins TRBV12-5 to TRBJ2-7; 7 bases line up with TRBD1. The CDR3 contains 15 residues. Trimming at V came to 7 bases and at J to 0 bases, leaving 9 bases not matched to a gene. Germline V gene data show CDR1 as LGHNT and CDR2 as FRNRAP.

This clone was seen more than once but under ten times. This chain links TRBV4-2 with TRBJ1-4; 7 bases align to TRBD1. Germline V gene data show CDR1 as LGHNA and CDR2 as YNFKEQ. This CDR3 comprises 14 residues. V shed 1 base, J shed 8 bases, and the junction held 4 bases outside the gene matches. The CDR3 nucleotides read TGTGCCAGCAGCCAAGGACAGGGTATCGAAAAACTGTTTTTT. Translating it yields CASSQGQGIEKLFF.

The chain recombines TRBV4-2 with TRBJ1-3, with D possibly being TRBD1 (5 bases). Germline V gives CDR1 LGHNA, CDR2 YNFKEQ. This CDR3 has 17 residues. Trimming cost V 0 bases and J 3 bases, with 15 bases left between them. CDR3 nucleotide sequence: TGTGCCAGCAGCCAAGATAACGGGGGGACTGGTGGAAACACCATATATTTT. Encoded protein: CASSQDNGGTGGNTIYF.

The DNA of the CDR3 is TGTGCCAGCCGATTACGGGCAGGGCGAGCCACTGAAGCTTTCTTT. This encodes CASRLRAGRATEAFF. V gene TRBV25-1 combines with J gene TRBJ1-1; a weak D match, TRBD1 (5 bases). The ends were cut back, 8 bases at V and 4 bases at J, with 20 bases in the middle. The CDR3 extends over 15 amino acids. Germline loops: CDR1 MGHDK, CDR2 SYGVNS.

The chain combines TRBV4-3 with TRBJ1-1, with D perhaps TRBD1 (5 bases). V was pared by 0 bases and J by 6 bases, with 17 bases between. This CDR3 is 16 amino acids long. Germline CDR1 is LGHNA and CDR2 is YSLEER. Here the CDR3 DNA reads TGCGCCAGCAGCCAAGACCCCGGGGGGGGATATGCTGAAGCTTTCTTT. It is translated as CASSQDPGGGYAEAFF.

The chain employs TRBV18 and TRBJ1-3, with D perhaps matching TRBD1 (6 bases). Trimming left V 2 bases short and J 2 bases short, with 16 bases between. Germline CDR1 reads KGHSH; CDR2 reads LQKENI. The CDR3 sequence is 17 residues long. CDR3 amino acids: CASSPEQGGIAGNTIYF. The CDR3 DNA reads TGTGCCAGCTCACCAGAACAGGGTGGTATCGCTGGAAACACCATATATTTT.

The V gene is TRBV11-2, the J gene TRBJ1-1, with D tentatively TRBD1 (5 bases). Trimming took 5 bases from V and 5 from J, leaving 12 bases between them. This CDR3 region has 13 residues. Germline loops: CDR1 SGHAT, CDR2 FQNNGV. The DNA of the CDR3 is TGTGCCAGCAGCCGTCCCGGGGGAACTGAAGCTTTCTTT. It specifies CASSRPGGTEAFF.

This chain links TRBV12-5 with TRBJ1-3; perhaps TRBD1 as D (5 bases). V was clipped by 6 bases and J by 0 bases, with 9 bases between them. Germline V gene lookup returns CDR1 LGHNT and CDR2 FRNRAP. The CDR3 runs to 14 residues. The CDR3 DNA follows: TGTGCTAGTGGGGATACAGGCTCTGGAAACACCATATATTTT. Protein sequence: CASGDTGSGNTIYF.

CDR3 sequence (DNA): TGTGCCAGCAGCGTCGGATGGGGGACAGGGAGTGAAAAACTGTTTTTT. Amino acid sequence: CASSVGWGTGSEKLFF. V and J are TRBV9 and TRBJ1-4, with 9 bases identical to TRBD1. This CDR3 comprises 16 residues. The germline CDR1 and CDR2 sequences are SGDLS and YYNGEE. The V segment lost 2 bases and the J segment 7 bases; nucleotides outside the gene matches: 9.

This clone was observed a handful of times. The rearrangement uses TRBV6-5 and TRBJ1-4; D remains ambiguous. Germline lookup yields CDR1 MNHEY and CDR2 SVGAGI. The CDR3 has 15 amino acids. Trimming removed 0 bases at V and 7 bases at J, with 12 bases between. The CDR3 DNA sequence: TGTGCCAGCAGTTACTCGGGAGCGTGGGGTGAAAAACTGTTTTTT. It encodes CASSYSGAWGEKLFF.

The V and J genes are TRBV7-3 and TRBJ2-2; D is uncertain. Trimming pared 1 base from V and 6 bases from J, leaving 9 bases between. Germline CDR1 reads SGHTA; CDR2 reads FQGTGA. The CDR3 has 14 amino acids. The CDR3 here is CASSLSHGSGELFF. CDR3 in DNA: TGTGCCAGCAGCTTAAGTCACGGGTCCGGGGAGCTGTTTTTT.

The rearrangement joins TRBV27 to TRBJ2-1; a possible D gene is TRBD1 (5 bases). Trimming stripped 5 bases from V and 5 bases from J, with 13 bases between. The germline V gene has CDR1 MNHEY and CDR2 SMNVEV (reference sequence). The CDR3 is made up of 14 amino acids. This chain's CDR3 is CASSSRQTNNEQFF. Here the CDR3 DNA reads TGTGCCAGCAGTAGCCGACAGACCAACAATGAGCAGTTCTTC.